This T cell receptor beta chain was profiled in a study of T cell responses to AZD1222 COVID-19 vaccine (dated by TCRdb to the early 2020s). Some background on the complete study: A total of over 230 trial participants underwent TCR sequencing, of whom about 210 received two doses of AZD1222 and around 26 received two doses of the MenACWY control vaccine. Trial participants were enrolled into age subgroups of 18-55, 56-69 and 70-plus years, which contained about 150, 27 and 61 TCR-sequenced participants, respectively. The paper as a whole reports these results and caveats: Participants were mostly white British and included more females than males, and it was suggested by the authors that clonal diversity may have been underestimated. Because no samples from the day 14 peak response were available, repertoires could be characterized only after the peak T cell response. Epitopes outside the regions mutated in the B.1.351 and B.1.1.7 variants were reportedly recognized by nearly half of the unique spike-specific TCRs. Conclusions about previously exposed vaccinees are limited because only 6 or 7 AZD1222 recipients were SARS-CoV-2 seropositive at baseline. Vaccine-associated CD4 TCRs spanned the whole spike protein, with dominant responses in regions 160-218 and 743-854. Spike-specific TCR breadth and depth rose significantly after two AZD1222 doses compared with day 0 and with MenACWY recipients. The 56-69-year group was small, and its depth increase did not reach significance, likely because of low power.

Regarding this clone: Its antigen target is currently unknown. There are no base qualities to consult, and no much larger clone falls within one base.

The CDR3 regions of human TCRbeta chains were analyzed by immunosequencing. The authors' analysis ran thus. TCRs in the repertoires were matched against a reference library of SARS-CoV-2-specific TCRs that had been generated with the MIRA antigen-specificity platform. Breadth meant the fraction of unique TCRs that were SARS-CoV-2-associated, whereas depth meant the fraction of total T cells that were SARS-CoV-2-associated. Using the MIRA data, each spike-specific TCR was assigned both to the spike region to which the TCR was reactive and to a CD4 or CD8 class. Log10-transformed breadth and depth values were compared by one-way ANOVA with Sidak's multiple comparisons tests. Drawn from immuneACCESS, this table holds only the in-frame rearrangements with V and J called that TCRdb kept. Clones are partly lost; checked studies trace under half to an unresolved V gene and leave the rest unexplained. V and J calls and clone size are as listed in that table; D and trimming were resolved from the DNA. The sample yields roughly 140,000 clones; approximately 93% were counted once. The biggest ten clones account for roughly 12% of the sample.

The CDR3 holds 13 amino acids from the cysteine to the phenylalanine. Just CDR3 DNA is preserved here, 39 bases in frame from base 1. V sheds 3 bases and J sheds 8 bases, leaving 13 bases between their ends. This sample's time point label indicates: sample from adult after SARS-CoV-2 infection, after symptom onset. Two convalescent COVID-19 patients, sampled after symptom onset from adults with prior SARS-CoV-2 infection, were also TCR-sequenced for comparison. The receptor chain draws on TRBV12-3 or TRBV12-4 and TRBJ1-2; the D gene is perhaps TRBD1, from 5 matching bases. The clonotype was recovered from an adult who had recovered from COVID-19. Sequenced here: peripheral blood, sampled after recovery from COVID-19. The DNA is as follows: TGTGCCAGCAGTTTGGCTGGGGGAGCGGGCTACACCTTC. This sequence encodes CASSLAGGAGYTF.